Presented here are 4 T cell receptor beta chains from one specimen sequenced in a study of PD-L1 blockade in urothelial cancer (dated by TCRdb to between 2016 and 2019). Library method: the immunoSEQ multiplex PCR assay. TCRdb took this table from immuneACCESS and kept in-frame rearrangements with V and J called. Such tables lack part of the clones; where checked against another copy, unresolved V genes explain under half of the gap, and the rest is unexplained. The sample data list approximately 50,000 clones, and around 80% of these were observed just once. 2.5% to 3.5% of the sample is in the top ten clones. The time point tag for this specimen amounts to: pretreatment peripheral blood. The sequencing here drew on PBMCs, taken around atezolizumab (anti-PD-L1) treatment. The origin of the receptors is a man between 65 and 85 years old with urothelial cancer.

The V gene is TRBV28, the J gene TRBJ2-1; D may be TRBD2 (6 bases). CDR3 length: 14 amino acids. Germline V CDR1 and CDR2: MDHEN, SYDVKM. The germline V and J ends were trimmed by 6 bases and 3 bases, with 12 bases remaining between them. This chain's CDR3 is CASSPGTGYNEQFF. The CDR3 DNA reads TGTGCCAGCAGCCCCGGGACTGGCTACAATGAGCAGTTCTTC.

The chain recombines TRBV9 with TRBJ1-1; D may be TRBD1 (6 bases). Trimming shortened V by 6 bases and J by 0 bases, and 15 bases separated the two germline ends. Germline V gene data show CDR1 as SGDLS and CDR2 as YYNGEE. The CDR3 sequence is 15 residues long. CDR3 nucleotides: TGTGCCAGCACCCCCAGGGGAGAGGTGAACACTGAAGCTTTCTTT. Translation gives CASTPRGEVNTEAFF.

V is TRBV18 and J is TRBJ2-7, with 8 positions matching TRBD1. There are 19 residues in the CDR3. Germline CDR1 KGHSH, CDR2 LQKENI. The junction had 23 bases not matched to a gene; V was cut back by 3 bases and J by 7 bases. Here the CDR3 reads CASSPGRGSPMDRVGEQYF. The CDR3 DNA reads TGTGCCAGCTCACCGGGCCGGGGAAGCCCAATGGACAGGGTTGGGGAGCAGTACTTC.

The genes are TRBV10-3 and TRBJ2-1; 14 bases are a match to TRBD2. Germline-derived CDR1 and CDR2 are ENHRY and SYGVKD. This CDR3 has 16 amino acids. V lost 2 bases and J lost 10; bases outside the gene matches: 7. The CDR3 nucleotides are TGTGCCATCAGTGAGCGCCAGACTAGCGGGAGGGGGGAGCAGTTCTTC. Translated: CAISERQTSGRGEQFF.